These T cell receptor beta chains were read from a single sample in a study of T cell responses to AZD1222 COVID-19 vaccine. Measured with immunoSEQ multiplex PCR; TCRdb has only the in-frame clones, and not every one. In the table there are about 120,000 clones, 65% to 90% of which are singletons. The source material was peripheral blood, sampled on day 0 of AZD1222 vaccination. The receptors were gathered from an adult in good health. CDR3s leave out the opening cysteine and the closing phenylalanine or tryptophan. The D gene is left open where the match is weak. The size field is filled for only some rows; it gives once, few, many or a size class.

D | size | V | CDR3
. | . | TRBV18 | ASSRQSSNEKLF
. | . | TRBV5-6 | ASSSTGVPLYT
TRBD1 | once | TRBV2 | ASNRQGGTGELF
TRBD1 | . | TRBV3-1/TRBV3-2 | ASSSTGRDSPLH
TRBD1 | . | TRBV5-6 | ASSSGQGMGGYT
. | . | TRBV9 | ASSPREGSYGYT
TRBD1 | . | TRBV6-5 | ASSLGQVDTGELF
TRBD2 | . | TRBV5-4 | ASSPGTSAYEQY
TRBD2 | few | TRBV10-2 | ASRKGLAGGTGELF
TRBD2 | . | TRBV15 | ATSIPGLAGPHNEQF
TRBD1 | . | TRBV19 | ASSIISTGGEGAF
. | . | TRBV3-1/TRBV3-2 | ASSQGRALNSPLH
TRBD1 | . | TRBV11-2 | ASSPPGQGYEQY
TRBD1 | once | TRBV5-1 | ASSPGQGNTGELF
. | . | TRBV4-1 | ASSRTSWGGDQPQH
. | . | TRBV5-1 | ASSLLTVSNEQF
TRBD1 | . | TRBV29-1 | SVVRTGSYGSYEQY
. | . | TRBV5-4 | ASSSTGLGNTEAF
. | . | TRBV28 | ASSFMGQPQH
TRBD2 | once | TRBV19 | ASAPPLAGGPADTQY
. | . | TRBV5-5 | ASSPTQDSNQPQH
TRBD1 | . | TRBV5-4 | ASSLGQVKNTEAF
. | . | TRBV28 | ASRAGGANSNQPQH
. | . | TRBV28 | ASYPSSGANVLT
. | few | TRBV4-1 | ASSLGPFSYEQY
. | . | TRBV28 | ASSPPAATVSLLF
TRBD1 | . | TRBV19 | ASSEGTGAYEQY
TRBD2 | . | TRBV28 | ASSLGAGGSGEQF
. | . | TRBV5-8 | ASSLAIFGATETQY
TRBD1 | . | TRBV5-1 | ASSQVDRALYEQY
. | once | TRBV7-2 | ASRQTSAGIGTQY
TRBD1 | . | TRBV27 | ATLPTGQGAREQY
. | . | TRBV6-1 | ASSEGGGNYGYT
. | . | TRBV18 | ASSPGTLSYEQY
. | once | TRBV30 | ACGRDNEKLF
. | few | TRBV28 | ASSLSGGLHYGYT
. | once | TRBV28 | ASRPYIASTDTQY
TRBD2 | . | TRBV7-9 | ASTPLGGGRTDTQY
. | . | TRBV30 | AWSVRRGRDTGDTQY
. | . | TRBV19 | ASSIERDGNQPQH
TRBD1 | . | TRBV19 | ASSIGSWTGRTDTQY